The T cell receptor beta chain described here comes from a study of cytomegalovirus exposure and HLA in healthy donors. Germline-derived CDR1 and CDR2 are MNHEY and SVGAGI. Trimming stripped 4 bases from V and 0 bases from J, with 6 bases between. The CDR3 consists of 14 residues. On this clone: Its specificity is not known.

Participants comprised healthy donors of bone marrow. The PCR contained 60 Vbeta and 13 Jbeta primers. Method: immunoSEQ multiplex PCR; TCRdb's copy keeps in-frame clones and lacks some. The sample has 150,000 to 200,000 clones; 60% to 80% are singletons. Regarding the study as a whole: With later analysis, a missense DCLRE1C variant became linked to TCR beta V- and J-gene trimming.

Sequencing was carried out using PBMCs. J is TRBJ1-4 and V is TRBV6-5; D gene uncertain. This clonotype was obtained from a woman between 45 and 65 years old in good health and CMV-seropositive. The CDR3 reads CASSFTATNEKLFF. As DNA, the CDR3 is TGTGCCAGCAGTTTTACAGCAACTAATGAAAAACTGTTTTTT.